This T cell receptor beta chain was retrieved from a study of blood T cell repertoires in COVID-19. Study-level information: Material from acute and convalescent COVID-19 was sourced from the United States, Italy and Spain. T cells, B-cell-depleted T cells, or PBMCs provided the cDNA or gDNA that served as material.

Original handling: For nucleated cells, counts were estimated from reference gene primer amplification. TCRdb's copy holds only in-frame clones and misses some; the assay was immunoSEQ multiplex PCR. That table is the source of V, J and clone size, and D and trimming were worked out from the DNA. The sample contains around 68,000 clones, around 87% of which appear only once. The CDR3 is 14 residues long. V was cut by 2 bases and J by 3 bases, with 10 bases left in between. Germline V gene lookup returns CDR1 SGHDN and CDR2 FVKESK. Material: peripheral blood. This sequence joins TRBV14 and TRBJ1-2, with a possible D match to TRBD1 (6 bases). The receptor comes from a man aged 45-65 years with active COVID-19. This chain's CDR3 is CASSQNAGDYGYTF. The CDR3 nucleotides are TGTGCCAGCAGCCAAAACGCAGGGGACTATGGCTACACCTTC. Full variable domain (outside the CDR3, taken from reference TRBV14 and TRBJ1-2): EAGVTQFPSHSVIEKGQTVTLRCDPISGHDNLYWYRRVMGKEIKFLLHFVKESKQDESGMPNNRFLAERTGGTYSTLKVQPAELEDSGVYFCASSQNAGDYGYTFGSGTRLTVV.